The TCR beta chain described here comes from a study of cytomegalovirus exposure and HLA in healthy donors. Study summary: Out of about 410 genotyped donors, about 84% belonged to the Caucasian-associated ancestry cluster. Overall study findings and caveats: In an earlier analysis, most TCR beta V segments were productive about 87% or about 30% of the time. Cytomegalovirus association was assigned to approximately 160 TCR beta chains.

Nominally healthy donors provided the samples, though records likely missed some immune exposures. Germline lookup yields CDR1 SGHNT and CDR2 YYREEE (reference sequence). The CDR3 is 15 residues long. The V end lost 0 bases, the J end lost 0 bases, and 9 bases lay between the germline ends. The PCR contained 60 Vbeta and 13 Jbeta primers. The protocol was immunoSEQ multiplex PCR, while the TCRdb copy is restricted to in-frame clones and leaves out a portion. The table lists over 75,000 clones, around a tenth of them singletons. At least ten counts were recorded for this clone. Antigen specificity is unknown.

The chain is built from TRBV5-4 and TRBJ1-1; the D is unclear. The specimen was PBMCs. The receptor was isolated from a man aged 50 to 60 in good health and CMV-seropositive. This CDR3 is CASSLAFDMNTEAFF. As DNA, the CDR3 is TGTGCCAGCAGCTTGGCCTTTGACATGAACACTGAAGCTTTCTTT.